Listed below are T cell receptor beta chains from one sample, sequenced in a study of cytomegalovirus exposure and HLA in healthy donors. This table comes from immunoSEQ multiplex PCR, and its TCRdb copy is limited to in-frame clones, with some not included. The sample carries 100,000 to 120,000 clones, roughly 88% recorded once. The source material was PBMCs. All receptors derive from a woman aged 30 to 39 in good health and CMV-seropositive. The CDR3 runs from the conserved cysteine through the conserved F or W. A D gene is named only where the DNA matches it firmly.

v_call	d_call	j_call	cdr3_aa
TRBV6-1	.	TRBJ2-7	CASFRHPGYEQYF
TRBV29-1	TRBD1	TRBJ2-7	CSVDVTGTEQYF
TRBV7-2	.	TRBJ2-7	CASSLVSVGSEQYF
TRBV2	TRBD1	TRBJ1-6	CASRVGDRENSYNSPLHF
TRBV11-3	.	TRBJ2-5	CASSGQGQETQYF
TRBV7-7	.	TRBJ2-5	CASSLGPSPQETQYF
TRBV28	TRBD1	TRBJ2-7	CASRDRGRLYEQYF
TRBV6-5	TRBD1	TRBJ2-1	CASSYSGGDRGEQFF
TRBV27	.	TRBJ2-1	CASRRWLLHDEQFF
TRBV7-9	.	TRBJ2-2	CASSPSGGTGELFF
TRBV19	.	TRBJ2-7	CASSISLETAGSYEQYF
TRBV9	.	TRBJ1-1	CASTPGGVLTEAFF
TRBV15	TRBD1	TRBJ1-2	CATSREDRGSNYGYTF
TRBV5-6	.	TRBJ2-7	CASSLGQGYYEQYF
TRBV4-1	TRBD2	TRBJ2-1	CASRPTSGAMRGQFF
TRBV2	TRBD1	TRBJ2-6	CASSETTGGGGANVLTF
TRBV4-3	.	TRBJ1-2	CASSQDAYPTRGGGYTF
TRBV18	.	TRBJ1-4	CASSSDRNEKLFF
TRBV6-1	TRBD2	TRBJ2-2	CASMPLAGGGGELFF
TRBV10-3	.	TRBJ1-2	CAISFGVQDGYTF
TRBV5-4	.	TRBJ1-2	CASSLGAGYNYGYTF
TRBV28	TRBD2	TRBJ2-7	CASSGGALAGISEQYF
TRBV6-6	.	TRBJ2-2	CASSTTGVTGELFF
TRBV5-1	TRBD2	TRBJ2-3	CASSPSPGLAGTDTQYF
TRBV11-2	.	TRBJ2-5	CASSLGGAETQYF
TRBV15	TRBD1	TRBJ2-7	CATSTLHSGTGSYEQYF
TRBV6-1	TRBD2	TRBJ2-5	CASSPGGGQETQYF
TRBV19	.	TRBJ1-3	CASSMASGNTIYF
TRBV25-1	TRBD2	TRBJ2-1	CATDSGSDEQFF
TRBV23-1	TRBD2	TRBJ2-5	CASSPPDSGRALGGTQYF
TRBV18	TRBD2	TRBJ2-3	CASSRLAGDTQYF
TRBV23-1	.	TRBJ2-7	CASSQSRQGDSYEQYF
TRBV28	TRBD1	TRBJ2-5	CASSSSDRRPRTQYF
TRBV28	.	TRBJ2-3	CASSFRQGSADTQYF
TRBV7-2	.	TRBJ2-7	CASSIPGHGEQYF
TRBV5-1	TRBD1	TRBJ2-3	CASSQGDPRTDTQYF
TRBV7-2	TRBD2	TRBJ2-1	CALRGGASYNEQFF
TRBV5-6	.	TRBJ2-5	CASSLVTWDLPLETQYF
TRBV9	TRBD1	TRBJ2-7	CASSVGTGGRGEQYF
TRBV5-5	.	TRBJ1-2	CASSLEPGRNYGYTF
TRBV19	.	TRBJ1-1	CASRHPVNTEAFF
TRBV7-9	TRBD2	TRBJ2-7	CASSLKGLAGGFREQYF
TRBV15	.	TRBJ2-7	CATSRDFMEQYF
TRBV28	.	TRBJ1-1	CASSFSARRGTEAFF
TRBV7-2	TRBD1	TRBJ1-2	CASSLEPGQGIPGYTF
TRBV4-3	.	TRBJ1-2	CASSQEIGVNYGYTF
TRBV19	.	TRBJ2-1	CASSGDFLDEQFF
TRBV6-5	.	TRBJ1-1	CASSLQRNTEAFF
TRBV2	.	TRBJ2-5	CASSRGEETQYF
TRBV19	.	TRBJ1-1	CASSTRLGAVTEAFF
TRBV18	.	TRBJ2-7	CASSPGLSYEQYF
TRBV28	TRBD1	TRBJ2-3	CASSRDRETDTQYF
TRBV6-5	.	TRBJ2-7	CASSYSVSYEQYF
TRBV28	TRBD2	TRBJ2-7	CATHTQAGASYEQYF
TRBV4-1	TRBD2	TRBJ2-1	CASSPGLASSYNEQFF
TRBV19	TRBD1	TRBJ1-1	CASSPTGEGNTEAFF
TRBV6-1	.	TRBJ2-7	CASSAAGLSYEQYF
TRBV7-9	.	TRBJ2-1	CASSFNRDENEQFF
TRBV7-2	.	TRBJ2-4	CASSPPGVMNIQYF